This TCR beta chain derives from a study of blood T cell repertoires in COVID-19. Across the whole study: The analysed material was cDNA or gDNA that came from T cells, B-cell-depleted T cells, or PBMCs.

Germline V gene lookup returns CDR1 SGHRS and CDR2 YFSETQ. V lost 0 bases, J lost 7 bases, and 4 bases stayed unmatched. This CDR3 has 14 residues. Original processing notes: Reference gene primer amplification yielded estimated nucleated cell counts. TCRdb's table, derived via immunoSEQ multiplex PCR, lists solely in-frame clones and lacks some. That table gives V, J and clone size, and the DNA gave D and trimming. This table holds around 170,000 clones, 80% to 90% found once. The sequence was obtained from a man aged 25 to 40 with active or convalescent COVID-19. Sequences were obtained from peripheral blood. This chain uses TRBV5-1 with TRBJ2-5; 9 bases agree with TRBD2. CDR3 in amino acids: CASSLDRGGGTQYF. The DNA for the CDR3 is TGCGCCAGCAGCTTGGATCGCGGGGGGGGGACCCAGTACTTC.